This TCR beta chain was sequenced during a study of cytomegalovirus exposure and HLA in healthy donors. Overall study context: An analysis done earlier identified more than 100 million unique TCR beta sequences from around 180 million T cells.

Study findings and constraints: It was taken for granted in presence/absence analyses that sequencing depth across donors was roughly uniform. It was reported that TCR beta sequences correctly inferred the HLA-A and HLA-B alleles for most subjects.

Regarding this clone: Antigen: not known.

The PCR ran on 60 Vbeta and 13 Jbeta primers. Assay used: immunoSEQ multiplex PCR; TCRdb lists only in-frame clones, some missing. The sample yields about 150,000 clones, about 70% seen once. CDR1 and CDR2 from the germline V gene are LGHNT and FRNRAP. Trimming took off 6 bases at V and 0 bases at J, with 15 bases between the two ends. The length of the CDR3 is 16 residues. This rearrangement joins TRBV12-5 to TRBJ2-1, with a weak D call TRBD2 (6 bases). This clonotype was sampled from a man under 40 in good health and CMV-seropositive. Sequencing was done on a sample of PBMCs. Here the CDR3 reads CASGPPGLTSYNEQFF. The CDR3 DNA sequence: TGTGCTAGTGGACCTCCGGGACTCACCTCCTACAATGAGCAGTTCTTC.